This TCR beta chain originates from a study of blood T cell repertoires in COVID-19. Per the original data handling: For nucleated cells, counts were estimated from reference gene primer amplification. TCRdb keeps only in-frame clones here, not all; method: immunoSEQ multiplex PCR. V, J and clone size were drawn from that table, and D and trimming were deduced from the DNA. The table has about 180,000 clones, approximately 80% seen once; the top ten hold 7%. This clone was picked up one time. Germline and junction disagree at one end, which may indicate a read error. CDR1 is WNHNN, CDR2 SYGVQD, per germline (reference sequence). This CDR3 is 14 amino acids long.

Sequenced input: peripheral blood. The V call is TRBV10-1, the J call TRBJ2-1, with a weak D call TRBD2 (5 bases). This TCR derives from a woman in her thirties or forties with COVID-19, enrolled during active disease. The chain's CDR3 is CVSSDQRQYNEQFF. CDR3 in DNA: TGCGTCAGCAGTGACCAGCGGCAATACAATGAGCAGTTCTTC.